This T cell receptor (beta chain) was sequenced in a study of T cells in Graves' hyperthyroidism and ophthalmopathy. Study conclusions and caveats: Clonotypes that were expanded in thyroid above 0.001 mostly appeared in blood too.

Germline CDR1 reads MGHRA; CDR2 reads YSYEKL. The CDR3 runs to 15 residues. J was trimmed by 6 bases and V by 2 bases; bases with no gene match: 8. Amplification targeted TCR beta CDR3 regions from RNA transcripts. The HTBI primer set was used in a first-round RT-PCR of the TCR CDR3. Each CDR3 protein gets one entry after TCRdb re-called the multiplex PCR reads with MiXCR. The sample yields some 510,000 distinct CDR3 sequences, around 20% seen once. This clonotype was seen many times. Its matching antigen is unknown. The sequenced material came from blood. This chain connects TRBV4-1 to TRBJ1-2; 8 bases align to TRBD1. The clonotype was recovered from a man aged 18-30 years with Graves' hyperthyroidism. For the CDR3, the DNA is TGCGCCAGCAGCCAAAACAGGGGGGAACGGAATGGCTACACCTTC. Translating it yields CASSQNRGERNGYTF.